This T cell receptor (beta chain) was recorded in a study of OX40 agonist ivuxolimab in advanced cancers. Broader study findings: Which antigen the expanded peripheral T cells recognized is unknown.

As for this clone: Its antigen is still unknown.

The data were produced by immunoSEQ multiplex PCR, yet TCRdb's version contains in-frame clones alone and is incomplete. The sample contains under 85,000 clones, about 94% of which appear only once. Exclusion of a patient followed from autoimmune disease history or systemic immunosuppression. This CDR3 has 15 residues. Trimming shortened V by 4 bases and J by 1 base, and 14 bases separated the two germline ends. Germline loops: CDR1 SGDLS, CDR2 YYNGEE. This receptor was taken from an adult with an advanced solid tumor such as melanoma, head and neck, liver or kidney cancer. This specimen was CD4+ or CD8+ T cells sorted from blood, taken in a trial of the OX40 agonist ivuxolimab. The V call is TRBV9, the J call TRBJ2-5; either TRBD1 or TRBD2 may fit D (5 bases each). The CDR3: CASSPRGASQETQYF. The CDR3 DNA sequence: TGTGCCAGCAGCCCCCGGGGCGCGAGCCAAGAGACCCAGTACTTC.